A selection of T cell receptor beta chains follows, all from one sample in a study of T-cell reconstitution after alpha-beta-depleted transplantation in children. TCRdb recomputed calls from the PCR reads with MiXCR, one row per CDR3 protein. Of some 200,000 distinct CDR3 sequences listed, about 11% are singletons. The sample in question was PBMCs, obtained before TCRalphabeta/CD19-depleted stem cell transplant. The receptors come from a child under three years old with acute myeloid leukemia, due to receive a stem cell transplant. The CDR3 runs from the conserved cysteine through the conserved F or W. Fields, in order: D gene, clone size, V gene, J gene, CDR3 DNA, CDR3 protein. D genes are given only for firm matches. Clone size is stated in some rows and not others, as once, few, many or a class when expanded.

d_gene: -; abundance: many; v_gene: TRBV27; j_gene: TRBJ2-1; CDR3nt: TGTGCCAGCAGAACCACAGGGGGGGGAGTCTACAATGAGCAGTTCTTC; CDR3aa: CASRTTGGGVYNEQFF
d_gene: -; abundance: many; v_gene: TRBV5-1; j_gene: TRBJ2-3; CDR3nt: TGCGCCAGCAGCTTGTCGGGGGGCAGCTGGACAGATACGCAGTATTTT; CDR3aa: CASSLSGGSWTDTQYF
d_gene: -; abundance: many; v_gene: TRBV7-3; j_gene: TRBJ2-2; CDR3nt: TGTGCCAGCAGCATCGGCAGCCGAGAGACCGGGGAGCTGTTTTTT; CDR3aa: CASSIGSRETGELFF
d_gene: TRBD1; abundance: -; v_gene: TRBV10-3; j_gene: TRBJ1-5; CDR3nt: TGTGCCATCAGTGAGGAGGCAGGGGGGAATCAGCCCCAGCATTTT; CDR3aa: CAISEEAGGNQPQHF
d_gene: TRBD2; abundance: many; v_gene: TRBV12-3/TRBV12-4; j_gene: TRBJ2-7; CDR3nt: TGTGCCAGCAGCCCGACCGGGACTAGCGATTACGAGCAGTACTTC; CDR3aa: CASSPTGTSDYEQYF
d_gene: TRBD1; abundance: many; v_gene: TRBV10-3; j_gene: TRBJ2-3; CDR3nt: TGTGCCATCAGCCCCGGGACAGTGGGCACAGATACGCAGTATTTT; CDR3aa: CAISPGTVGTDTQYF
d_gene: TRBD1; abundance: many; v_gene: TRBV24-1; j_gene: TRBJ1-5; CDR3nt: TGTGCCACCAGTTCGGGCAGGGGGCCATATCAGCCCCAGCATTTT; CDR3aa: CATSSGRGPYQPQHF
d_gene: TRBD2; abundance: many; v_gene: TRBV20-1; j_gene: TRBJ2-3; CDR3nt: TGCAGTGCTAGAGATCCAGCGGGACGCACAGATACGCAGTATTTT; CDR3aa: CSARDPAGRTDTQYF
d_gene: -; abundance: many; v_gene: TRBV18; j_gene: TRBJ2-3; CDR3nt: TGTGCCAGCTCACCACCGATGTCCGTCACAGATACGCAGTATTTT; CDR3aa: CASSPPMSVTDTQYF
d_gene: TRBD1; abundance: -; v_gene: TRBV7-3; j_gene: TRBJ2-1; CDR3nt: TGTGCCAGCAGCTTAACAGGGGGCTCCTGCAATGAGCAGTTCTTC; CDR3aa: CASSLTGGSCNEQFF
d_gene: -; abundance: many; v_gene: TRBV18; j_gene: TRBJ1-2; CDR3nt: TGTGCCAGCTCACCCGACAGGTTGGCTAACTATGGCTACACCTTC; CDR3aa: CASSPDRLANYGYTF
d_gene: -; abundance: many; v_gene: TRBV7-8; j_gene: TRBJ2-1; CDR3nt: TGTGCCAGCAGCTCGACCGAACTAGGCCAGGAGCAGTTCTTC; CDR3aa: CASSSTELGQEQFF
d_gene: -; abundance: many; v_gene: TRBV20-1; j_gene: TRBJ2-7; CDR3nt: TGCAGTGCTAGAGCCCTGGTTGGGACTGGGGCGGAGGAGCAGTACTTC; CDR3aa: CSARALVGTGAEEQYF
d_gene: -; abundance: many; v_gene: TRBV10-2; j_gene: TRBJ1-6; CDR3nt: TGCGCCAGCAGTGAGTGGGGCAGGGGCAATTCACCCCTCCACTTT; CDR3aa: CASSEWGRGNSPLHF
d_gene: -; abundance: -; v_gene: TRBV7-2; j_gene: TRBJ1-1; CDR3nt: TGTGCCAGCAGCGCCAGGGCGAACACTGAAGCTTTCTTT; CDR3aa: CASSARANTEAFF
d_gene: TRBD1; abundance: many; v_gene: TRBV30; j_gene: TRBJ1-1; CDR3nt: TGTGCCTGGGGACAGGGGACGACTGAAGCTTTCTTT; CDR3aa: CAWGQGTTEAFF
d_gene: TRBD1; abundance: many; v_gene: TRBV18; j_gene: TRBJ1-1; CDR3nt: TGTGCCAGCTCACCACCCGCAGGGGGTAACACTGAAGCTTTCTTT; CDR3aa: CASSPPAGGNTEAFF
d_gene: TRBD2; abundance: many; v_gene: TRBV4-3; j_gene: TRBJ2-1; CDR3nt: TGCGCCAGCAGCCAAGATTTAGGACTAGCGGGAGGGCCTGTGGATGAGCAGTTCTTC; CDR3aa: CASSQDLGLAGGPVDEQFF
d_gene: -; abundance: many; v_gene: TRBV5-6; j_gene: TRBJ2-2; CDR3nt: TGTGCCAGCAGCTTGACGGGACCCACCGGGGAGCTGTTTTTT; CDR3aa: CASSLTGPTGELFF
d_gene: -; abundance: many; v_gene: TRBV28; j_gene: TRBJ1-2; CDR3nt: TGTGCCACCGGGGTCACCTATGGCTACACCTTC; CDR3aa: CATGVTYGYTF
d_gene: -; abundance: many; v_gene: TRBV7-7; j_gene: TRBJ2-3; CDR3nt: TGTGCCAGCAGCTCCGCGGGGTTGGGAGATACGCAGTATTTT; CDR3aa: CASSSAGLGDTQYF
d_gene: -; abundance: few; v_gene: TRBV6-5; j_gene: TRBJ2-5; CDR3nt: TGTGCCAGCTCAACGAGTGGGGAGACCCAGTACTTC; CDR3aa: CASSTSGETQYF
d_gene: TRBD2; abundance: many; v_gene: TRBV18; j_gene: TRBJ2-7; CDR3nt: TGTGCCAGCTCACCGGCCCCGGGACTAGGACGCTACGAGCAGTACTTC; CDR3aa: CASSPAPGLGRYEQYF
d_gene: TRBD2; abundance: many; v_gene: TRBV5-1; j_gene: TRBJ2-1; CDR3nt: TGCGCCAGCAGCTTGGGCAGCGGGGGGTCCTACAATGAGCAGTTCTTC; CDR3aa: CASSLGSGGSYNEQFF
d_gene: TRBD1; abundance: many; v_gene: TRBV11-3; j_gene: TRBJ2-7; CDR3nt: TGTGCCAGCAGCCGATCTCCGGGACAGGGGTCCTACGAGCAGTACTTC; CDR3aa: CASSRSPGQGSYEQYF
d_gene: -; abundance: many; v_gene: TRBV27; j_gene: TRBJ1-5; CDR3nt: TGTGCCAGCAGTTTAAGGGGTCATCAGCCCCAGCATTTT; CDR3aa: CASSLRGHQPQHF
d_gene: -; abundance: many; v_gene: TRBV28; j_gene: TRBJ2-1; CDR3nt: TGTGCCAGCAGTTTAGGTAGCGACCACCACAATGAGCAGTTCTTC; CDR3aa: CASSLGSDHHNEQFF
d_gene: -; abundance: many; v_gene: TRBV20-1; j_gene: TRBJ2-7; CDR3nt: TGCAGTGCTATCAACCGGGACTTCACCTACGAGCAGTACTTC; CDR3aa: CSAINRDFTYEQYF
d_gene: TRBD1; abundance: many; v_gene: TRBV6-1; j_gene: TRBJ1-2; CDR3nt: TGTGCCAGCAGTGAAGCGGACCTGGACAGGGGGGCGTATGGCTACACCTTC; CDR3aa: CASSEADLDRGAYGYTF
d_gene: -; abundance: many; v_gene: TRBV6-1; j_gene: TRBJ1-2; CDR3nt: TGTGCCAGCAGTGAAGGGGGGAGGAGTCCTGGCTACACCTTC; CDR3aa: CASSEGGRSPGYTF
d_gene: -; abundance: many; v_gene: TRBV5-1; j_gene: TRBJ2-7; CDR3nt: TGCGCCAGCAGCTTGGGACTTCTCTCCTACGAGCAGTACTTC; CDR3aa: CASSLGLLSYEQYF